This TCR beta chain was retrieved from a study of control samples from healthy donors and cancer patients. TCRdb's table, derived via immunoSEQ multiplex PCR, lists solely in-frame clones and lacks some. The sample includes some 130,000 clones, 80% to 95% of them seen just once. V gave up 3 bases and J gave up 5 bases; unmatched junction bases: 10. Germline CDR1 is DFQATT and CDR2 is SNEGSKA (reference sequence). This CDR3 spans 14 amino acids. This clone was seen once. Sequenced sample: blood. The chain employs TRBV20-1 and TRBJ2-7, with 7 positions matching TRBD1. The receptor comes from a woman aged 45-65 years in good health. CDR3 bases: TGCAGTGCTAGTACGGACAGGAGCTTAGACGAGCAGTACTTC. It encodes CSASTDRSLDEQYF.